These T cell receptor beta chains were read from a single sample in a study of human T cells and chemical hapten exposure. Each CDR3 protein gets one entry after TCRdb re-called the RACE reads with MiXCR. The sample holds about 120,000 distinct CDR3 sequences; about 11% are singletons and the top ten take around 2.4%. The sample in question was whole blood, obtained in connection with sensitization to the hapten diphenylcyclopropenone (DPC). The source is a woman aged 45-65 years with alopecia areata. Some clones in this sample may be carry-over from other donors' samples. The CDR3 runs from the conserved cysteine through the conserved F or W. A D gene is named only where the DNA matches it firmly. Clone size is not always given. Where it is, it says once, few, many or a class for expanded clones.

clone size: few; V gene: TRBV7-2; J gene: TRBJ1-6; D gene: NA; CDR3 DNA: TGTGCCAGCAGCACCCAGGCTGGGTCGGATTCACCCCTCCACTTT; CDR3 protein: CASSTQAGSDSPLHF
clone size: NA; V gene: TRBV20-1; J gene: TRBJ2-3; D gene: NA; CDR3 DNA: TGCAGTGCTAGAGCGAATAGGGGAGATACGCAGTATTTT; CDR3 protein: CSARANRGDTQYF
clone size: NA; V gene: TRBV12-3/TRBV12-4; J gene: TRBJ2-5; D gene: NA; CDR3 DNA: TGTGCCAGCAGTTTATACCTGGGGGAGACCCAGTACTTC; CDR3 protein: CASSLYLGETQYF
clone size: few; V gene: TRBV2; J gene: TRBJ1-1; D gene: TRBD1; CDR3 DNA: TGTGCCAGCACACAGGGGGCGAACACTGAAGCTTTCTTT; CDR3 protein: CASTQGANTEAFF
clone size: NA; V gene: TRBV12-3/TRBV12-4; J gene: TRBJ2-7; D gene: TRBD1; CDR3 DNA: TGTGCCAGCAGTTTAGCGACAGGGCCCCACGAGCAGTACTTC; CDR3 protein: CASSLATGPHEQYF
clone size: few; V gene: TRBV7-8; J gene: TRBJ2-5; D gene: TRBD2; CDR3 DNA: TGTGCCAGCAGCTTAGAATCCAGCGGGGGATTAGAGACCCAGTACTTC; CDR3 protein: CASSLESSGGLETQYF
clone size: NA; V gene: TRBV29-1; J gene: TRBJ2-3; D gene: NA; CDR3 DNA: TGCAGCGTTGAATTTGCGGGATCATCAGATACGCAGTATTTT; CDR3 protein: CSVEFAGSSDTQYF
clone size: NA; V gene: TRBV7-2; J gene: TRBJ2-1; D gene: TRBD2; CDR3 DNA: TGTGCCAGCAGCTTAGCGGGTAGCGGGAGCCTAAGCTACAATGAGCAGTTCTTC; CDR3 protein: CASSLAGSGSLSYNEQFF
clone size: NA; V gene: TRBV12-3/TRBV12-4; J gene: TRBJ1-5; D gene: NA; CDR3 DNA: TGTGCCAGCAGTTTGGGGGGGCCCCTCCAGCCCCAGCATTTT; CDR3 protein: CASSLGGPLQPQHF
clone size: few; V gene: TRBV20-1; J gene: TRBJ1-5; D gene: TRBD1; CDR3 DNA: TGCAGTGCAAAGACAGGGCGGGGCAATCAGCCCCAGCATTTT; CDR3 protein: CSAKTGRGNQPQHF
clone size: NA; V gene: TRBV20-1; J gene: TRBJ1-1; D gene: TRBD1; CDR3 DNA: TGCAGTCTGAGACAGGGGGCCACTGAAGCTTTCTTT; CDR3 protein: CSLRQGATEAFF
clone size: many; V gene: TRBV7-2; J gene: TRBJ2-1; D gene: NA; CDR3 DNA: TGTGCCAGCAGCTTAGTCACCTACAATGAGCAGTTCTTC; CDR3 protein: CASSLVTYNEQFF
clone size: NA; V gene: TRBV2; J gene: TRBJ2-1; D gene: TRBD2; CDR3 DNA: TGTGCCAGCAGGTTGACTAGCGGGAGGAACAATGAGCAGTTCTTC; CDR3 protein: CASRLTSGRNNEQFF
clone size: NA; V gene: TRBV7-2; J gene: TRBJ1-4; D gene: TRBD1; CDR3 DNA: TGTGCCAGCAGCCTCGACAGGGTTACTAATGAAAAACTGTTTTTT; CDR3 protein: CASSLDRVTNEKLFF
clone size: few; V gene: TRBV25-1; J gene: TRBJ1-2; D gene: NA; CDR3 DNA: TGTGCCAGCAGTGACCCTGCACGGACCTATGGCTACACCTTC; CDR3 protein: CASSDPARTYGYTF
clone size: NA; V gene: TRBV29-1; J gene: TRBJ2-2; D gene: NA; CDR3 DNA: TGCAGCGTTGTCTCTTCCCTTACCGGGGAGCTGTTTTTT; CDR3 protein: CSVVSSLTGELFF
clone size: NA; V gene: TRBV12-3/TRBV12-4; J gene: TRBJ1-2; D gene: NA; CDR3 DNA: TGTGCCAGCTGGGGGGGGGACGACTATGGCTACACCTTC; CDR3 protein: CASWGGDDYGYTF
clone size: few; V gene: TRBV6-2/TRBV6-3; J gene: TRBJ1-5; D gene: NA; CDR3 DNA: TGTGCCAGCACCCTCTTGGGGGCCCAGCCCCAGCATTTT; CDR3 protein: CASTLLGAQPQHF
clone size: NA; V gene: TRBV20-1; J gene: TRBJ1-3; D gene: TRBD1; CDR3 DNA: TGCAGTGCTAGAGATGGGACAGGACTAAGCTCTGGAAACACCATATATTTT; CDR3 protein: CSARDGTGLSSGNTIYF
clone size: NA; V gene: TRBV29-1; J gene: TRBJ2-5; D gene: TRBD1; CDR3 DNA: TGCAGCGGGGGACAGTCGGAGACCCAGTACTTC; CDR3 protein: CSGGQSETQYF
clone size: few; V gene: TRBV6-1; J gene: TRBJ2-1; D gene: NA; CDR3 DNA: TGTGCCAGCAGTCCCCCTGTCAGGCGGGGGCCGAACAATGAGCAGTTCTTC; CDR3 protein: CASSPPVRRGPNNEQFF
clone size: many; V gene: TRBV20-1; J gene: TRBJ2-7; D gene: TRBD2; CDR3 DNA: TGCAGTGCTAGACTTCCGCCGGGACTAGCGGTCTACGAGCAGTACTTC; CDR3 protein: CSARLPPGLAVYEQYF
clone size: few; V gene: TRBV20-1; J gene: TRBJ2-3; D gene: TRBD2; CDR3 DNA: TGCAGTGCTAGAGACCTGTTCTATAGCGGGAGGGCCGAAGATACGCAGTATTTT; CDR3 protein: CSARDLFYSGRAEDTQYF
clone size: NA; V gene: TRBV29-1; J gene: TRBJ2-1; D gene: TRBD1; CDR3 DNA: TGCAGCGTGACGGGACAGGGGAATGAGCAGTTCTTC; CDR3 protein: CSVTGQGNEQFF
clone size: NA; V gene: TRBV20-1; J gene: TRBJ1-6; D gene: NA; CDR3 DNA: TGCAGTGTTTTCTCAAATCTCTATAATTCACCCCTCCACTTT; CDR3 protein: CSVFSNLYNSPLHF
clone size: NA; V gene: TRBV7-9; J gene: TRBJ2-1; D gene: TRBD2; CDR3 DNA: TGTGCCAGCAGCCAATTGACTAGCGGGGGATACAATGAGCAGTTCTTC; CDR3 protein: CASSQLTSGGYNEQFF
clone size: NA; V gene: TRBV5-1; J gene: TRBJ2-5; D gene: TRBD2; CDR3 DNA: TGCGCCAGCAGCTTCCGTCCCAGCGGGGGGTCTGGGACCCAGTACTTC; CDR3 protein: CASSFRPSGGSGTQYF
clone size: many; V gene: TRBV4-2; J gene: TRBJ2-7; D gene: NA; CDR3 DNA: TGTGCCAGCAGCCAAGATTGGACTTTCTACGAGCAGTACTTC; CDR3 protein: CASSQDWTFYEQYF
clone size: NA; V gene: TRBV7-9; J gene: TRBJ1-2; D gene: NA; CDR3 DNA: TGTGCCAGCAGCTTAGACACAGCCTACTATGGCTACACCTTC; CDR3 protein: CASSLDTAYYGYTF
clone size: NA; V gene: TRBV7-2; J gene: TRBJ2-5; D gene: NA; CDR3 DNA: TGTGCCAGCAGCTTAGATGAGACCCAGTACTTC; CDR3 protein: CASSLDETQYF
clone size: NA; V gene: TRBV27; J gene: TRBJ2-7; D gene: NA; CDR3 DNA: TGTGCCAGCAGTCCGAGGACCGGGATCCTATCCTACGAGCAGTACTTC; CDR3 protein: CASSPRTGILSYEQYF
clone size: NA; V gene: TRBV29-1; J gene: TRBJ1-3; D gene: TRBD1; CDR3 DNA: TGCAGCGTTGAAGTCCGGACAGGGGAGAGGGCGGGAAACACCATATATTTT; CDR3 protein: CSVEVRTGERAGNTIYF
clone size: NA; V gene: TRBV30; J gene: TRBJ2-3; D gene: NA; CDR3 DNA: TGTGCCTGGAGTGTAAAAGATACGCAGTATTTT; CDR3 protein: CAWSVKDTQYF
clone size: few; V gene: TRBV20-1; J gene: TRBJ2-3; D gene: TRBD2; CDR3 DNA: TGCAGTGCTAGGCGAGGGACTAGCGGGAAAGCGGATACGCAGTATTTT; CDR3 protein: CSARRGTSGKADTQYF
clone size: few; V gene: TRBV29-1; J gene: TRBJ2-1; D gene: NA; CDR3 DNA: TGCAGCGTTGCTAGGGCAGGAAACAATGAGCAGTTCTTC; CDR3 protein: CSVARAGNNEQFF
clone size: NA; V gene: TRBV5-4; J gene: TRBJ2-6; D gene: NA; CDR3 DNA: TGTGCCAGCAGCTTGAAATCTGGGGCCAACGTCCTGACTTTC; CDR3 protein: CASSLKSGANVLTF
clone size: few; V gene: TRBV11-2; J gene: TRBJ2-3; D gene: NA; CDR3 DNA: TGTGCCAGCAGCTTAGGGCAGACAGATACGCAGTATTTT; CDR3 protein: CASSLGQTDTQYF
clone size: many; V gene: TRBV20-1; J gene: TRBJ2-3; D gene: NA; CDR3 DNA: TGCAGTGCTATCCACGGGAGCCCGCAAGATACGCAGTATTTT; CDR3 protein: CSAIHGSPQDTQYF
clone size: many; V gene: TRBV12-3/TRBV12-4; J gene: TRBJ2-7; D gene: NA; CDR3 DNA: TGTGCCAGCAGTGACAGTTACGAGCAGTACTTC; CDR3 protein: CASSDSYEQYF
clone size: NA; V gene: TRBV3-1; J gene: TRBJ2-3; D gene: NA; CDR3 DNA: TGTGCCAGCAGACCCGAGGGGGGCCTGGATACGCAGTATTTT; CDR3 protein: CASRPEGGLDTQYF
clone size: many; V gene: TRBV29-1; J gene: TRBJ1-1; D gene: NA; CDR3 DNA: TGCAGCGTTGAAGCTGGGGGCACTGAAGCTTTCTTT; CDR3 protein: CSVEAGGTEAFF
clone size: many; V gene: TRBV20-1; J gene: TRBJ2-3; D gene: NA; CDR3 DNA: TGCAGTGCCACAACCCAGGATACGCAGTATTTT; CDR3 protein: CSATTQDTQYF
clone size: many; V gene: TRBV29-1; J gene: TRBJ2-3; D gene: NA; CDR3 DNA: TGCAGCGGGACTTCCGGGCACTTGCAGTATTTT; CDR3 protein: CSGTSGHLQYF